This T cell receptor beta chain was observed in a study of molecular identifiers for immune sequencing clone quantification. Isolation of naive CD8 T cells was achieved by sorting on a CD8+CD4-CCR7+CD45RA+ phenotype. On this clonotype itself: Its antigen is undetermined. A clone one base away is much larger, so this may be a read error. A read error is likely, as this CDR3 ends without the conserved phenylalanine or tryptophan.

TCRdb re-analysed the PCR reads in MiXCR, keeping a single row per CDR3 protein. The table lists a few hundred thousand distinct CDR3 sequences, roughly 24% of them singletons. This CDR3 has 14 residues. From germline, CDR1 is LGHNA and CDR2 YSLEER. Trimming stripped 8 bases from V and 0 bases from J, with 12 bases between. The study's findings and limits: Over 99% of effector molecules, yet under 1% of naive-cell molecules, were held by clones above 20 RNA copies.

The sample comprised naive CD8+ T cells from blood, with Jurkat cell RNA spiked in. Documented subset: FACS-sorted CD8+CD4-CCR7+CD45RA+ naive T cells. V gene TRBV4-3 combines with J gene TRBJ2-3; perhaps TRBD2 as D (5 bases). The origin of this receptor is a human donor in good health. Some libraries in this study had Jurkat cell RNA spiked in. CDR3 residues: CASGSRGSTDTQYS. The CDR3 DNA follows: TGCGCCAGCGGGTCTCGCGGGAGCACAGATACGCAGTATTCT.